A selection of T cell receptor beta chains follows, all from one sample in a study of cytomegalovirus exposure and HLA in healthy donors. Some clones are missing from TCRdb's copy, which holds only in-frame ones; the method was immunoSEQ multiplex PCR. The sample lists around 230,000 clones, about 85% seen once, with roughly 0.24% in the top ten. The sample consisted of PBMCs. Receptors were obtained from a girl aged 2 to 9 in good health and CMV-seronegative. The CDR3 runs from the conserved cysteine through the conserved F or W. D genes are given only for firm matches. The listing skips clone size in some rows; elsewhere it reads once, few, many or a size class.

d_call,cdr3_length,v_call,clone_size,j_call,cdr3_nt,cdr3_aa
.,13,TRBV27,.,TRBJ2-7,TGTGCCAGCAGTTTCCTAGGGGCTCGCGAGCAGTACTTC,CASSFLGAREQYF
TRBD1,16,TRBV4-1,.,TRBJ1-5,TGCGCCAGCAGCCAAGAAAACAGGGGAAGCAATCAGCCCCAGCATTTT,CASSQENRGSNQPQHF
.,12,TRBV6-1,.,TRBJ2-5,TGTGCCACTAAGGGGATCCAAGAGACCCAGTACTTC,CATKGIQETQYF
.,16,TRBV18,once,TRBJ2-2,TGTGCCAGCTCACCACTACAGAAGCTGAACACCGGGGAGCTGTTTTTT,CASSPLQKLNTGELFF
.,15,TRBV4-2,.,TRBJ2-5,TGTGCCAGCAGCCAACGGAGGGGGGGTCAAGAGACCCAGTACTTC,CASSQRRGGQETQYF
TRBD2,16,TRBV7-9,.,TRBJ2-3,TGTGCCAGCAGCACTCGACTAGCGCTGCTCACAGATACGCAGTATTTT,CASSTRLALLTDTQYF
TRBD1,15,TRBV4-1,.,TRBJ1-6,TGCGCCAGCAGCCGTGGACAGGGAGTAAATTCACCCCTCCACTTT,CASSRGQGVNSPLHF
TRBD1,12,TRBV6-5,.,TRBJ1-2,TGTGCCAGCAGTTCCACAGGGGGCGGCTACACCTTC,CASSSTGGGYTF
TRBD1,14,TRBV29-1,.,TRBJ2-1,TGCAGCGTTGGGACAGGCCGCTCCTACAATGAGCAGTTCTTC,CSVGTGRSYNEQFF
.,15,TRBV6-6,.,TRBJ2-4,TGTGCCAGCAGTTATGTGGGAGAAGTCAAAAACATTCAGTACTTC,CASSYVGEVKNIQYF
TRBD2,15,TRBV5-1,.,TRBJ2-5,TGCGCCAGCAGCACGGGACTAGCGGCCCAAGAGACCCAGTACTTC,CASSTGLAAQETQYF
.,11,TRBV7-6,.,TRBJ2-3,TGTGCCAGCAGCTTGGGGGGTACGCAGTATTTT,CASSLGGTQYF
TRBD1,15,TRBV9,.,TRBJ2-5,TGTGCCAGCAGCGTAGAGGGGGCCCTGGGAGAGACCCAGTACTTC,CASSVEGALGETQYF
.,16,TRBV27,.,TRBJ2-1,TGTGCCAGCAGTCCCAACTTAGGGAGGCACGACAATGAGCAGTTCTTC,CASSPNLGRHDNEQFF
.,17,TRBV9,.,TRBJ1-4,TGTGCCAGCAGCCCCAATGCCAGGGCGGATAATAATGAAAAACTGTTTTTT,CASSPNARADNNEKLFF
.,16,TRBV7-8,.,TRBJ1-6,TGTGCCAGCAGCCTAACCAGGGACTACGGTAATTCACCCCTCCACTTT,CASSLTRDYGNSPLHF
.,11,TRBV2,.,TRBJ2-1,TGTGCCGGGTCCCGGGGCAATGAGCAGTTCTTC,CAGSRGNEQFF
TRBD1,12,TRBV11-3,.,TRBJ2-7,TGTGCCAGCAGCCTCGGACAGGGTGAGCAGTACTTC,CASSLGQGEQYF
TRBD1,14,TRBV29-1,.,TRBJ2-5,TGCAGCGTTGAAACGACAGGGGTACAAGAGACCCAGTACTTC,CSVETTGVQETQYF
.,14,TRBV7-9,.,TRBJ2-5,TGTGCCAGCAGCGCGGGACAGTACCAAGAGACCCAGTACTTC,CASSAGQYQETQYF
TRBD2,17,TRBV9,.,TRBJ2-2,TGTGCCAGCAGCGTAGCGGGAGGGTTTCCGAACACCGGGGAGCTGTTTTTT,CASSVAGGFPNTGELFF
TRBD2,19,TRBV7-9,.,TRBJ2-3,TGTGCCAGCAGCTTACCTGCTAGCGGGGGCCGTACTAGCACAGATACGCAGTATTTT,CASSLPASGGRTSTDTQYF
.,16,TRBV4-1,.,TRBJ2-7,TGCGCCAGCAGCCAAGATCCCACTGACATCCGCTACGAGCAGTACTTC,CASSQDPTDIRYEQYF
.,13,TRBV4-2,.,TRBJ1-2,TGTGCCAGCAGCCGGGACACTAACTATGGCTACACCTTC,CASSRDTNYGYTF
.,13,TRBV12-2,.,TRBJ2-5,TGTGCAAGTCGCTTTCCGGCAGGAGAGACCCAGTACTTC,CASRFPAGETQYF
.,12,TRBV29-1,.,TRBJ1-1,TGCAGCGTTGAGCCCAGTAACACTGAAGCTTTCTTT,CSVEPSNTEAFF
TRBD1,15,TRBV4-1,once,TRBJ1-2,TGCGCCAGCAGCCAAGATCGGACAGGTCCGTGGGGCTACACCTTC,CASSQDRTGPWGYTF
TRBD1,12,TRBV6-1,.,TRBJ1-4,TGTGCCAGCAGTGAAGTGCCCGGGACAGGGCTTTTT,CASSEVPGTGLF
.,14,TRBV4-1,.,TRBJ2-1,TGCGCCAGCAGCCGCGGGGAATTCTACAATGAGCAGTTCTTC,CASSRGEFYNEQFF
TRBD1,15,TRBV6-5,.,TRBJ1-5,TGTGCCAGCAGTCCCGGGACAGGGGATCGCCAGCCCCAGCATTTT,CASSPGTGDRQPQHF
TRBD1,15,TRBV4-2,.,TRBJ1-4,TGTGCCAGCAGCGGCCCCAACGCAGGGGGGGAAAAACTGTTTTTT,CASSGPNAGGEKLFF
.,15,TRBV4-2,.,TRBJ2-7,TGTGCCAGCAGCCAAGATTGGAGGAGGGACTACGAGCAGTACTTC,CASSQDWRRDYEQYF
TRBD2,23,TRBV29-1,.,TRBJ2-1,TGCAGCGTTGAACCCCCTAAAGGGACTGCTACCCGACTAGCGGGGTGGTACTACAATGAGCAGTTCTTC,CSVEPPKGTATRLAGWYYNEQFF
.,13,TRBV19,.,TRBJ1-2,TGTGCCAGTAAAATCCAAACTAACTATGGCTACACCTTC,CASKIQTNYGYTF
TRBD2,14,TRBV27,.,TRBJ2-1,TGTGCCAGCAGTTTAGGGACTAGCGGGTACCCGGAGTTCTTC,CASSLGTSGYPEFF
.,15,TRBV25-1,.,TRBJ1-2,TGTGCCAGCAGTGGATTCAAGGGGACTCTCTATGGCTACACCTTC,CASSGFKGTLYGYTF
TRBD2,17,TRBV4-2,.,TRBJ2-2,TGTGCCAGCAGCCAAGATTCCGGGAGACTAGCCACCGGGGAGCTGTTTTTT,CASSQDSGRLATGELFF
TRBD2,16,TRBV11-2,.,TRBJ2-5,TGTGCCAGCAGCTTCGGCTTAGCGGGAGGTCTGGAGACCCAGTACTTC,CASSFGLAGGLETQYF
.,13,TRBV27,once,TRBJ2-2,TGTGCCAGCAGTTTAGGGGAGACCGGGGAGCTGTTTTTT,CASSLGETGELFF
TRBD1,16,TRBV27,.,TRBJ2-2,TGTGCCAGCAGTTTGCAAGGGGGCGCGGGCACCGGGGAGCTGTTTTTT,CASSLQGGAGTGELFF
.,14,TRBV6-1,.,TRBJ2-6,TGTGCCAGCAGTTCCCTTTCCGGGGCCAACGTCCTGACTTTC,CASSSLSGANVLTF
.,15,TRBV19,.,TRBJ1-3,TGTGCCAGTAGTGTTACGGAGAGCTCTGGAAACACCATATATTTT,CASSVTESSGNTIYF
.,13,TRBV19,.,TRBJ1-1,TGTGCCAGTAGTATCAACAGAGAATATGAAGCTTTCTTT,CASSINREYEAFF
.,16,TRBV21-1,once,TRBJ2-4,TGTGCCAGCAGCAAAGAGTTCTGCGGGAGGGCCCACATTCAGTACTTC,CASSKEFCGRAHIQYF
TRBD1,15,TRBV5-6,.,TRBJ1-2,TGTGCCAGCAGCTTGTTCGACAGGGCTAACTATGGCTACACCTTC,CASSLFDRANYGYTF
TRBD1,14,TRBV19,.,TRBJ1-4,TGTGCCAGTAGTATCCGGGACAGGGCCTATCGACTGTTTTTT,CASSIRDRAYRLFF
.,15,TRBV28,.,TRBJ1-6,TGTGCCAGCTCCGAGCCGGGGTCGCAATTATCACCCCTCCACTTT,CASSEPGSQLSPLHF
.,13,TRBV29-1,few,TRBJ2-1,TGCAGCGTTGGTTGGGCGACCTACAATGAGCAGTTCTTC,CSVGWATYNEQFF
TRBD1,13,TRBV11-2,.,TRBJ1-2,TGTGCCAGCAGCCGGACAGGGGAATATGGCTACACCTTC,CASSRTGEYGYTF
.,14,TRBV6-5,.,TRBJ1-2,TGTGCCAGCAGCACCTCGGGGGGTGACTATGGCTACACCTTC,CASSTSGGDYGYTF